The source of this T cell receptor (beta chain) is a study of shared clonotypes between healthy human individuals. Remarks on this clone: Its antigen is as yet unknown.

This CDR3 contains 15 residues. V was shortened by 1 base and J by 3 bases, with 13 bases between the two germline ends. Per the germline V gene, CDR1 is SGHDN and CDR2 is FVKESK. Notes on the study in general: In contrast to clonotypes shared by all four donors, non-shared clonotypes had lower generation probabilities.

The assay was immunoSEQ multiplex PCR, and TCRdb's table has in-frame clones only and misses some. Found here are millions of clones, approximately 93% of them singletons; the top ten hold about 0.37%. The sample consisted of naive CD4+ T cells from PBMCs. The subset is: CD45RA+ positively selected. The sequence derives from a man aged 18 to 30 in good health. Some clones in this sample may be carry-over from other donors' samples. The chain uses TRBV14 and TRBJ2-7; no clear D gene. The CDR3 spells CASSQARAAFYEQYF. The CDR3 DNA reads TGTGCCAGCAGCCAAGCTCGGGCAGCCTTCTACGAGCAGTACTTC.